This entry is about one T cell receptor beta chain. The data were obtained in a study of blood T cell repertoires in COVID-19. Study as a whole: Samples came from the United States, Italy and Spain, spanning acute and convalescent COVID-19. In each case, the material was cDNA or gDNA derived from T cells, B-cell-depleted T cells, or PBMCs.

Per the original data handling: By means of reference gene primer amplification, nucleated cell counts were estimated. The method was immunoSEQ multiplex PCR; TCRdb's version includes in-frame clones alone and lacks a portion of them. That table gives V, J and clone size, and the DNA gave D and trimming. The data show 130,000 or so clones, 85% to 90% seen once. Sequencing was carried out using peripheral blood. The source of this sequence is a man aged 45 to 65 with active COVID-19.

For the CDR3, the DNA is TGTGCCAGCAGTTACAATATGGCCGGGGGTCAGCCCCAGCATTTT. Encoded protein: CASSYNMAGGQPQHF. The chain joins TRBV6-2 or TRBV6-3 to TRBJ1-5, with D perhaps matching TRBD1 (5 bases). The V and J ends lost 2 bases and 6 bases respectively, with 14 bases between them. This CDR3 has 15 residues. CDR1 and CDR2 (germline): MNHEY, SVGEGT.